The 13 T cell receptor beta chains below come from one sample, sequenced in a study of blood T cell repertoires in COVID-19 (TCRdb year 2020). Library construction relied on the immunoSEQ multiplex PCR assay. TCRdb re-hosts the immuneACCESS table, in-frame sequences only. Its copies lack some clones; in the studies checked, an unresolved V gene accounts for under half of them, and the cause for the rest is not known. Here the sample has some 130,000 clones; 79% occur a single time. 3.5% to 4.5% of the sample belongs to the ten largest clones. Input material: peripheral blood. These receptors came from a man between 60 and 70 years old with acute or convalescent COVID-19.

This clone occurred a few times. J is TRBJ2-2 and V is TRBV30; TRBD2 might be the D (5 bases). Trimming took off 0 bases at V and 7 bases at J, with 9 bases between the two ends. The CDR3 totals 13 residues. Germline V lookup: CDR1 GTSNPN, CDR2 SVGIG (reference sequence). The CDR3 DNA reads TGTGCCTGGAGTGTACAAAGCGGCGGGGAGCTGTTTTTT. As protein: CAWSVQSGGELFF.

The gene calls are TRBV28 and TRBJ1-2; the D gene is possibly TRBD1 (5 bases). The CDR3 length is 13 residues. V was clipped by 7 bases and J by 2 bases, with 11 bases between them. From germline, CDR1 is MDHEN and CDR2 SYDVKM. This chain's CDR3 is CASTSGINYGYTF. The CDR3 nucleotides read TGTGCCAGCACGTCAGGGATCAACTATGGCTACACCTTC.

The rearrangement links TRBV28 to TRBJ2-5; D might be TRBD2 (6 bases). V lost 6 bases to trimming and J lost 4 bases, with 9 bases between them. The CDR3 is 12 amino acids. Germline V lookup: CDR1 MDHEN, CDR2 SYDVKM. The CDR3 here is CASRSGSETQYF. CDR3 coding DNA: TGTGCCAGCAGGAGCGGGTCAGAGACCCAGTACTTC.

This rearrangement joins TRBV4-2 to TRBJ2-3, with TRBD2 matching 12 bases. After removal of 0 bases from V and 5 bases from J, the junction contained 9 bases not matched to a gene. CDR3 size: 18 residues. CDR1 and CDR2 (germline): LGHNA, YNFKEQ. In nucleotides, the CDR3 is TGTGCCAGCAGCCAAGATGCTAGCGGGAGGGCCCGGGTAGATACGCAGTATTTT. Translating gives CASSQDASGRARVDTQYF.

V and J are TRBV5-1 and TRBJ1-3, with D possibly matching TRBD1 (5 bases). CDR3 length equals 15 residues. Looked up from germline, CDR1 is SGHRS and CDR2 is YFSETQ. V dropped 0 bases and J dropped 0 bases, with 7 bases sitting between them. In nucleotides, the CDR3 is TGCGCCAGCAGCTTGGGGACAACCTCTGGAAACACCATATATTTT. It translates to CASSLGTTSGNTIYF.

As to this clone: Other nucleotide sequences from this sample produce the same CDR3. The V gene is TRBV3-1 (or the pseudogene TRBV3-2), the J gene TRBJ1-1; TRBD1 is a possible D gene (6 bases). The germline V gene has CDR1 LGHDT and CDR2 YNNKEL (reference sequence). V shed 2 bases and J shed 2 bases, with 9 bases lying between them. The length of the CDR3 is 14 residues. The CDR3 region has the DNA TGTGCCAGCAGCCAATTACAGGGAAACACTGAAGCTTTCTTT. This translates into CASSQLQGNTEAFF.

This clone occurred a few times. The chain joins TRBV5-1 to TRBJ1-2; D is unclear. CDR1 is SGHRS and CDR2 is YFSETQ in the germline V gene. The CDR3 loop spans 14 amino acids. V was shortened by 0 bases and J by 6 bases, with 12 bases between the two germline ends. In nucleotides, the CDR3 is TGCGCCAGCAGCTTGGGGAGGGCGGATGATGGCTACACCTTC. Amino acids: CASSLGRADDGYTF. The full variable domain, in which reference TRBV5-1 and TRBJ1-2 provide the parts outside the CDR3, is KAGVTQTPRYLIKTRGQQVTLSCSPISGHRSVSWYQQTPGQGLQFLFEYFSETQRNKGNFPGRFSGRQFSNSRSEMNVSTLELGDSALYLCASSLGRADDGYTFGSGTRLTVV.

This chain uses TRBV27 with TRBJ1-6; 7 positions match TRBD1. The CDR3 covers 18 residues. The junction had 13 bases not matched to a gene; V was cut back by 6 bases and J by 2 bases. Per the germline V gene, CDR1 is MNHEY and CDR2 is SMNVEV (reference sequence). The CDR3 DNA follows: TGTGCCAGCAGCCAAACAGGGGTCCTTAGGACCTATAATTCACCCCTCCACTTT. This translates into CASSQTGVLRTYNSPLHF.

This chain uses TRBV3-1 (or the pseudogene TRBV3-2) with TRBJ1-6; D is possibly TRBD1 (6 bases). Germline assignment: CDR1 LGHDT and CDR2 YNNKEL (reference sequence). V was cut by 1 base and J by 0 bases, with 13 bases left in between. The CDR3 consists of 18 residues. DNA for the CDR3: TGTGCCAGCAGCCAAGGCCGCCCGGACAGCTCCTATAATTCACCCCTCCACTTT. Translating gives CASSQGRPDSSYNSPLHF.

The rearrangement uses TRBV24-1 and TRBJ2-2, with D perhaps TRBD1 (5 bases). The CDR3 contains 15 residues. Trimming shortened V by 3 bases and J by 2 bases, and 9 bases separated the two germline ends. CDR1 and CDR2 (germline): KGHDR, SFDVKD. The CDR3 bases are TGTGCCACCAGTGATGTAAGGGGAAACACCGGGGAGCTGTTTTTT. Its protein product is CATSDVRGNTGELFF.

A single count supports this clone. The chain joins TRBV7-2 to TRBJ1-2, with D perhaps TRBD1 (5 bases). CDR1 and CDR2 (germline): SGHTA, FQGNSA. This CDR3 spans 14 amino acids. With 5 bases removed from V and 1 base from J, the gap between germline ends came to 11 bases. CDR3 nucleotide sequence: TGTGCCAGCAGCCCTTCCCAGGGTAACTATGGCTACACCTTC. Its translation: CASSPSQGNYGYTF.

This clone has only a few counts. The rearrangement joins TRBV5-4 to TRBJ2-1, with TRBD2 identical over 10 bases. This CDR3 has 13 amino acids. CDR1 and CDR2 (germline): SGHNT, YYREEE (reference sequence). V was pared by 0 bases and J by 12 bases, with 3 bases of the junction left unmatched. The CDR3 DNA reads TGTGCCAGCAGCTTGGACACTAGCGGGGTGCAGTTCTTC. It translates to CASSLDTSGVQFF.

This clone showed up just a few times. The chain combines TRBV7-2 with TRBJ1-2; TRBD1 matches 9 bases. CDR3 size: 14 residues. Germline V gene sequence: CDR1 SGHTA, CDR2 FQGNSA. The ends lost 5 bases at V and 4 bases at J; junction bases unmatched: 5. CDR3 coding DNA: TGTGCCAGCAGCCCGGGACAGGGAGGCTATGGCTACACCTTC. It translates to CASSPGQGGYGYTF.